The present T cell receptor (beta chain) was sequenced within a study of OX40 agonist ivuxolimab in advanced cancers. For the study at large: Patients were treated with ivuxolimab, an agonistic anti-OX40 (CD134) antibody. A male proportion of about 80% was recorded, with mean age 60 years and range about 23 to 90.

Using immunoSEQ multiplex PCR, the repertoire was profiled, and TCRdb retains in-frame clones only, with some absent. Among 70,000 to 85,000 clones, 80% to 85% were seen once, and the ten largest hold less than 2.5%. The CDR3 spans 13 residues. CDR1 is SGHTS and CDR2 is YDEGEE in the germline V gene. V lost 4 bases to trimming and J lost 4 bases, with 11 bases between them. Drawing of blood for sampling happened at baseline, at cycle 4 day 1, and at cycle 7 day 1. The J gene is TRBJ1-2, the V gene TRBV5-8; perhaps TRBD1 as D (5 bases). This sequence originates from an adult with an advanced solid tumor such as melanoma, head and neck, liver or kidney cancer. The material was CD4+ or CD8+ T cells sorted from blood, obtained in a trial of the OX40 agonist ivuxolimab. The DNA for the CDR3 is TGTGCCAGCAGCGCCGGGGGGATCTATGGCTACACCTTC. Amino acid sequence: CASSAGGIYGYTF.